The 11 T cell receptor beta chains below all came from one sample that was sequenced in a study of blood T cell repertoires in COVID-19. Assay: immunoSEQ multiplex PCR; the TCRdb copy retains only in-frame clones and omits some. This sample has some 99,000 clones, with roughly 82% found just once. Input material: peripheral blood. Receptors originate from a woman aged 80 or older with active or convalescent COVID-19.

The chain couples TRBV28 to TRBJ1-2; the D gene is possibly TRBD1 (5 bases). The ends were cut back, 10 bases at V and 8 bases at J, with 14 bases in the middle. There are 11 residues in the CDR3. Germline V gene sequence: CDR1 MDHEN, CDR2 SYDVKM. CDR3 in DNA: TGTGCCACGGGGAGGGGTCTCGGCTACACCTTC. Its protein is CATGRGLGYTF.

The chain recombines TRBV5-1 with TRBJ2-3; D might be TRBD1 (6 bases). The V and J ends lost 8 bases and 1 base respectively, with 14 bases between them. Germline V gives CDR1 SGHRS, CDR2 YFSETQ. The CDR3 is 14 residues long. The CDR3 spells CASCWDTRTDTQYF. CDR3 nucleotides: TGCGCCAGTTGTTGGGACACCCGCACAGATACGCAGTATTTT.

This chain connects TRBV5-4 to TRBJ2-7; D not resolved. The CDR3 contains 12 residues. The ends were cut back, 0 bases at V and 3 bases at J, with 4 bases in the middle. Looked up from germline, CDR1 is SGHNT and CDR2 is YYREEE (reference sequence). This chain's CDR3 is CASSLDNYEQYF. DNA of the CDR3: TGTGCCAGCAGCTTGGACAACTACGAGCAGTACTTC.

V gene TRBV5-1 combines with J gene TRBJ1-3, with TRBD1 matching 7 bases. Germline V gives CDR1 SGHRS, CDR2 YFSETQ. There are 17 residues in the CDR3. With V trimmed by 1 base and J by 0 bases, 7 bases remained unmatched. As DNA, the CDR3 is TGCGCCAGCAGCTTGACTTGGGACAGCGGCTCTGGAAACACCATATATTTT. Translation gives CASSLTWDSGSGNTIYF.

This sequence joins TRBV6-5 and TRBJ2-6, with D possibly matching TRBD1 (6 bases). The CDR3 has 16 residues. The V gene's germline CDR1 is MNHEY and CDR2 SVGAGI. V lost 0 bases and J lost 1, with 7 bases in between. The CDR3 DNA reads TGTGCCAGCAGTTACTCCAGGGGATCTGGGGCCAACGTCCTGACTTTC. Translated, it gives CASSYSRGSGANVLTF.

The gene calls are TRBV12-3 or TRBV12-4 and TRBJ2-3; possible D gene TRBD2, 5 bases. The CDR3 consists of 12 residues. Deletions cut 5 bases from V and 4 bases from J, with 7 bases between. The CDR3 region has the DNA TGTGCCAGCAGTGAACTAGCAGATACGCAGTATTTT. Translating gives CASSELADTQYF.

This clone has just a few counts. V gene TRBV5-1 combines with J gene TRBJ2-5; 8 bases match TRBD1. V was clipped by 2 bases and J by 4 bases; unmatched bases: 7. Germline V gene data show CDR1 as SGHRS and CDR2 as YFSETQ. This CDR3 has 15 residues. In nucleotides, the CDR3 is TGCGCCAGCAGCTTCGGCAGGGGGCTACTAGAGACCCAGTACTTC. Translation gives CASSFGRGLLETQYF.

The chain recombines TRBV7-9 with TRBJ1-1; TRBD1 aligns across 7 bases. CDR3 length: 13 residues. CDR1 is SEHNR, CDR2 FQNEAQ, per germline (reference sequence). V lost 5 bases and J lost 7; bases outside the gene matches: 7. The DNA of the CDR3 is TGTGCCAGCAGCGATGACAGGGTCAGTGAAGCTTTCTTT. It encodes CASSDDRVSEAFF.

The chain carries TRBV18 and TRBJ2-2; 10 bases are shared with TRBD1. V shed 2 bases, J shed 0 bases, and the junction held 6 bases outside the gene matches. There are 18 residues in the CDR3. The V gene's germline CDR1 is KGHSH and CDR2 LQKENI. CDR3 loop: CASSPARQGATNTGELFF. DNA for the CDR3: TGTGCCAGCTCACCAGCCAGACAGGGGGCAACGAACACCGGGGAGCTGTTTTTT.

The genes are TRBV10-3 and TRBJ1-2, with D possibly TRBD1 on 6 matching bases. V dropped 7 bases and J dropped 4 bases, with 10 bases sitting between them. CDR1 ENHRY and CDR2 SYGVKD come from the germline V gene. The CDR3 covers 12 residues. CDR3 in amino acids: CAITQGTYGYTF. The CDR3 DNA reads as TGTGCCATCACCCAGGGGACCTATGGCTACACCTTC.

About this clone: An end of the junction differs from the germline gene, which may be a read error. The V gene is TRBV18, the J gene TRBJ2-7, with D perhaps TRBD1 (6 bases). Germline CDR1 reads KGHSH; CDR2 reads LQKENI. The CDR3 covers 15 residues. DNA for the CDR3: TGTGCCAGCTCCCCACCAGGGACACCCGCCTACGAGCAGTACTTC. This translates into CASSPPGTPAYEQYF. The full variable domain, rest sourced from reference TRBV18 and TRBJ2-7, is NAGVMQNPRHLVRRRGQEARLRCSPMKGHSHVYWYRQLPEEGLKFMVYLQKENIIDESGMPKERFSAEFPKEGPSILRIQQVVRGDSAAYFCASSPPGTPAYEQYFGPGTRLTVT.